The subject of this entry is one T cell receptor beta chain. The trim removed 7 bases at V and 5 bases at J, leaving 0 bases unmatched. CDR1 is GTSNPN and CDR2 is SVGIG in the germline V gene (reference sequence). This CDR3 is built from 11 residues. The entry originates in a study of blood T cell repertoires in COVID-19. The data were produced by immunoSEQ multiplex PCR, yet TCRdb's version contains in-frame clones alone and is incomplete. The sample holds roughly 40,000 clones, around 85% seen once. The sequencing input was peripheral blood. The rearrangement joins TRBV30 to TRBJ2-1, with 9 bases matching TRBD2. The receptor comes from a woman aged 80 or over with acute or convalescent COVID-19. The CDR3 is CASSGNNEQFF. Here the CDR3 DNA reads TGTGCCTCTAGCGGGAACAATGAGCAGTTCTTC.